This entry concerns a single T cell receptor (beta chain). The antigen remains undetermined. The germline V and J ends were trimmed by 5 bases and 0 bases, with 18 bases remaining between them. Germline V gene sequence: CDR1 SEHNR, CDR2 FQNEAQ (reference sequence). This CDR3 comprises 17 residues. This entry belongs to a study of cytomegalovirus exposure and HLA in healthy donors. Notes on the study in general: High sensitivity and specificity were reportedly achieved when the classifier diagnosed cytomegalovirus status. TCR beta V- and J-gene trimming was later associated with a missense DCLRE1C variant. Overall, under 200 TCR beta chains were annotated as cytomegalovirus-associated.

The PCR employed 60 Vbeta primers together with 13 Jbeta primers. Generated by immunoSEQ multiplex PCR, the TCRdb table keeps only in-frame clones and is missing some. Here the sample table reports some 82,000 clones. The clonotype was recovered from a woman aged 25 to 39 in good health and CMV-seronegative. Sequenced sample: PBMCs. The V gene is TRBV7-9, the J gene TRBJ2-3, with D possibly being TRBD2 (6 bases). CDR3 loop: CASSRSPSVSSTDTQYF. CDR3 in DNA: TGTGCCAGCAGCCGTTCGCCTAGCGTATCTAGCACAGATACGCAGTATTTT.